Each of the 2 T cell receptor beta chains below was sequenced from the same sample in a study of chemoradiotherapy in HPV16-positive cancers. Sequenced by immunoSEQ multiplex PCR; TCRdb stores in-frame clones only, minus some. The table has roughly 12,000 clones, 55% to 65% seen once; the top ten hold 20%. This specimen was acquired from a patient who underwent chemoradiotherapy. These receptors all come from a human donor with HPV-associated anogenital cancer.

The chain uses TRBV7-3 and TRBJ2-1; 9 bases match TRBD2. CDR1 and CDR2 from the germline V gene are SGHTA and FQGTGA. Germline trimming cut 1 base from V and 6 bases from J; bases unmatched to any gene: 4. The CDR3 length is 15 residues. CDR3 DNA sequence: TGTGCCAGCAGCTTAATGGGGACTAGCCGCAATGAGCAGTTCTTC. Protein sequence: CASSLMGTSRNEQFF.

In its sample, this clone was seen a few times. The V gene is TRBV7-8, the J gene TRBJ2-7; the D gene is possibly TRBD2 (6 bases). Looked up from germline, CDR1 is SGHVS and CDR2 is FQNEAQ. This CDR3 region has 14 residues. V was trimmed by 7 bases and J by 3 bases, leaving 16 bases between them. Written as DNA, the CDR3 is TGTGCCAGCACACTAGCCCCCTGGGACTACGAGCAGTACTTC. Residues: CASTLAPWDYEQYF.